This T cell receptor (beta chain) was sequenced in a study of blood T cell repertoires in COVID-19. Sequencing used immunoSEQ multiplex PCR; TCRdb keeps in-frame clones, though not all of them. The repertoire holds approximately 250,000 clones, about nine tenths seen once, with more than 1% in the top ten. The V gene end was trimmed by 4 bases and the J gene end by 7 bases; junction bases not matched to a gene: 19. Germline-derived CDR1 and CDR2 are SGHNT and YYREEE (reference sequence). This CDR3 comprises 19 residues. This rearrangement joins TRBV5-4 to TRBJ2-1; TRBD2 matches at 11 bases. Sequenced: PBMCs or T cells enriched from blood (not recorded which). The origin of this receptor is a woman aged 40 to 50 with acute COVID-19. CDR3 sequence (DNA): TGTGCCAGCAGCCCCACCTTTTCTCCGAGACTAGCGGGGATGAATGAGCAGTTCTTC. Translating it yields CASSPTFSPRLAGMNEQFF.